A single TCR beta chain is shown here with its context. The antigen remains undetermined. This entry belongs to a study of T cells in localized non-small cell lung cancer. Assay used: immunoSEQ multiplex PCR; TCRdb lists only in-frame clones, some missing. The sample has 45,000 to 65,000 clones, 85% to 90% seen once. Study-wide results and caveats: Of the tissues analyzed, uninvolved adjacent lung showed maximal T cell clonality, greater than tumor. Heterogeneity is still possible, as just one tumor region was sequenced. Longer overall survival accompanied higher blood T cell density. Within adjacent lung there appeared a median 57 of the top 100 tumor clones.

V shed 0 bases and J shed 5 bases, with 11 bases lying between them. There are 15 residues in the CDR3. Germline V gene lookup returns CDR1 SGHTA and CDR2 FQGNSA. This sequence joins TRBV7-2 and TRBJ2-1; D not resolved. The receptor was isolated from a man aged 35-75 years with stage I squamous cell lung carcinoma. Sequences were derived from peripheral blood, sampled before any cancer treatment. In DNA, the CDR3 is TGTGCCAGCAGCTTAGCAAGAGGCATTAACAATGAGCAGTTCTTC. It specifies CASSLARGINNEQFF.